This T cell receptor (beta chain) was identified in a study of human T cells and chemical hapten exposure. Study observations and caveats: Alopecia in all donors means immunity may differ from healthy individuals.

Notes on this clonotype: The antigen remains unidentified.

The time point denotes: pre-sensitization, week 0. Regarding treatment: therapeutic diphenylcyclopropenone sensitization with weekly scalp DPC. The CDR3 consists of 14 residues. V was shortened by 5 bases and J by 4 bases, with 15 bases between the two germline ends. Library construction involved attaching unique molecular identifiers to individual cDNA molecules, which allowed quantitative, reproducible TCR counting. Each CDR3 protein gets one entry after TCRdb re-called the RACE reads with MiXCR. The sample carries tens of thousands of distinct CDR3 sequences, about 10% recorded once. The sequence derives from a woman in her 50s with alopecia areata. Some clones in this sample may be carry-over from other donors' samples. The chain carries TRBV12-3 or TRBV12-4 and TRBJ2-7, with a weak D call TRBD1 (6 bases). The source was whole blood, collected in connection with sensitization to the hapten diphenylcyclopropenone (DPC). CDR3 DNA sequence: TGTGCCAGCAGTCCCGGACAGCTCCTATACGAGCAGTACTTC. Translation gives CASSPGQLLYEQYF.